The clone carrying this T cell receptor (beta chain) was detected only once. This sample was included in a study of shared clonotypes between healthy human individuals. Assay used: immunoSEQ multiplex PCR; TCRdb lists only in-frame clones, some missing. Of approximately 640,000 clones listed, about three quarters were seen once; the top ten hold about 1.7%. Losses at the gene ends were 8 bases for V and 7 bases for J; bases not matched to a gene: 12. This CDR3 comprises 15 residues. The V gene's germline CDR1 is MGHDK and CDR2 SYGVNS. This clonotype originated in a woman in her 30s in good health. The chain employs TRBV25-1 and TRBJ1-2; 11 bases fit TRBD1. Sequenced input: memory CD4+ T cells sorted from blood. Subset noted: CD45RA-negative fraction. CDR3 in DNA: TGTGCCAGCTCCCCCGGGGGGGACAGGGGGTCTGGCTACACCTTC. Protein sequence: CASSPGGDRGSGYTF.